One and the same sample provided the 6 T cell receptor beta chains below, sequenced in a study of response to subunit inactivated influenza vaccine. Each CDR3 protein gets one entry after TCRdb re-called the RT-PCR reads with MiXCR. In the table there are a few hundred thousand distinct CDR3 sequences, around 15% of which are singletons. Sequencing was performed on PBMCs from blood, taken roughly 12 days after vaccination. The receptors shown here come from a man aged 45-65 years who received an inactivated influenza vaccine.

The V and J genes are TRBV5-1 and TRBJ1-4; no definite D call. This CDR3 comprises 17 residues. The V gene lost 0 bases and the J gene lost 2 bases, with 14 bases spanning the gap. The V gene's germline CDR1 is SGHRS and CDR2 YFSETQ. Here the CDR3 DNA reads TGCGCCAGCAGCTTGGGAAGGCCGGGCGGGACTAATGAAAAACTGTTTTTT. It yields the protein CASSLGRPGGTNEKLFF.

This clonotype was detected only a few times. The J gene is TRBJ2-2, the V gene TRBV10-3; 7 bases match TRBD2. The V gene's germline CDR1 is ENHRY and CDR2 SYGVKD. Trimming cost V 10 bases and J 1 base; bases outside gene matches: 6. The CDR3 extends over 14 amino acids. This chain's CDR3 is CATDGGRNTGELFF. For the CDR3, the DNA is TGTGCCACCGACGGGGGGAGGAACACCGGGGAGCTGTTTTTT.

The table lists this clonotype with a few counts. The V gene is TRBV27, the J gene TRBJ2-3; 9 bases are a match to TRBD2. The V segment lost 4 bases and the J segment 6 bases; nucleotides outside the gene matches: 11. Germline V CDR1 and CDR2: MNHEY, SMNVEV (reference sequence). The CDR3 sequence is 16 residues long. CDR3 in amino acids: CASSSPPSGDRDTQYF. The CDR3 region has the DNA TGTGCCAGCAGTTCCCCCCCTAGCGGGGACCGGGATACGCAGTATTTT.

The V call is TRBV28, the J call TRBJ2-7; D uncertain. CDR1 and CDR2 (germline): MDHEN, SYDVKM. The CDR3 sequence is 16 residues long. V was shortened by 4 bases and J by 4 bases, with 20 bases between the two germline ends. The CDR3 spells CASSSPAGTESYEQYF. The DNA of the CDR3 is TGTGCCAGCAGTTCCCCCGCAGGAACGGAGTCTTACGAGCAGTACTTC.

CDR3 coding DNA: TGTGCCAGCAGCGTGGTCCTTTCCAACTCACCCCTCCACTTT. It codes for CASSVVLSNSPLHF. The rearrangement uses TRBV6-1 and TRBJ1-6, with D unresolved. The CDR3 extends over 14 amino acids. CDR1 is MNHNS and CDR2 is SASEGT in the germline V gene. V was pared by 6 bases and J by 10 bases, with 16 bases between.

This chain links TRBV6-5 with TRBJ2-1; the match to TRBD2 covers 10 bases. Germline CDR1 reads MNHEY; CDR2 reads SVGAGI. V lost 0 bases, J lost 7 bases, and 6 bases stayed unmatched. The CDR3 loop spans 16 amino acids. The CDR3 coding sequence is TGTGCCAGCAGTTACTCTCGACTAGCGGGTGGGAATGAGCAGTTCTTC. Its protein is CASSYSRLAGGNEQFF.